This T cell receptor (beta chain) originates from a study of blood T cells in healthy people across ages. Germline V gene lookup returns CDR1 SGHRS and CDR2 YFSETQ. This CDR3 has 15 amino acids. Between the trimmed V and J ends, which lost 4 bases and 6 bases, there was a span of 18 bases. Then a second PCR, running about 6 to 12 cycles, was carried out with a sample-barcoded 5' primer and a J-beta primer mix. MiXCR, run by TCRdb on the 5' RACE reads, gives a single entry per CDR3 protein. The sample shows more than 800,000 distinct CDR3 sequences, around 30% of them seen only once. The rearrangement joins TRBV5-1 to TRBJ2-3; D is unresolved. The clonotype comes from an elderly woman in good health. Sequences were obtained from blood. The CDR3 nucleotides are TGCGCCAGCAGCCCGCTTGTGGGTATCACGGATACGCAGTATTTT. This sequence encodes CASSPLVGITDTQYF. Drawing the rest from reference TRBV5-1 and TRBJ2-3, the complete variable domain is KAGVTQTPRYLIKTRGQQVTLSCSPISGHRSVSWYQQTPGQGLQFLFEYFSETQRNKGNFPGRFSGRQFSNSRSEMNVSTLELGDSALYLCASSPLVGITDTQYFGPGTRLTVL.